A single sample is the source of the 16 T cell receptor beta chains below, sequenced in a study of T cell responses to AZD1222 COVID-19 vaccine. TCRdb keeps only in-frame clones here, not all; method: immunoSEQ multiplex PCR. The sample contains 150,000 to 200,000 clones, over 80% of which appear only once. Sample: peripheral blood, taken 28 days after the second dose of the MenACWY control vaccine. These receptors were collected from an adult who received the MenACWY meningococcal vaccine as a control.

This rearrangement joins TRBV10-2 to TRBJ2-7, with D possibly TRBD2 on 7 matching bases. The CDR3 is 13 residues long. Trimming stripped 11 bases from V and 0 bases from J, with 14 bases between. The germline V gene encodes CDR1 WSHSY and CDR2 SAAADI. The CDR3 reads CACEGGPSYEQYF. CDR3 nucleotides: TGCGCCTGCGAGGGGGGGCCCTCCTACGAGCAGTACTTC.

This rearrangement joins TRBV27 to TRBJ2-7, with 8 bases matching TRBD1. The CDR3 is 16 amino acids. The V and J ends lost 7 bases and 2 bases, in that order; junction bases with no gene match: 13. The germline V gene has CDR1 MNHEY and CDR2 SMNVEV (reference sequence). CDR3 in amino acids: CASTPRLGQGPYEQYF. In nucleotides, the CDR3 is TGTGCCAGCACCCCTAGATTAGGACAGGGCCCCTACGAGCAGTACTTC.

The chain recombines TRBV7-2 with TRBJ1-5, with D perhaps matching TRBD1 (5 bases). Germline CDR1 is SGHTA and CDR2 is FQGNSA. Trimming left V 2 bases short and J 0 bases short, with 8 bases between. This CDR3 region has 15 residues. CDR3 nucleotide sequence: TGTGCCAGCAGCTTATGGGACTCTAGCAATCAGCCCCAGCATTTT. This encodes CASSLWDSSNQPQHF.

CDR3 amino acids: CASSFGQTNMNTEAFF. Here the CDR3 DNA reads TGTGCCAGCAGCTTCGGACAGACAAACATGAACACTGAAGCTTTCTTT. This sequence joins TRBV7-9 and TRBJ1-1, with D tentatively TRBD1 (6 bases). The V and J ends lost 3 bases and 0 bases respectively, with 14 bases between them. Germline lookup yields CDR1 SEHNR and CDR2 FQNEAQ (reference sequence). This CDR3 comprises 16 residues.

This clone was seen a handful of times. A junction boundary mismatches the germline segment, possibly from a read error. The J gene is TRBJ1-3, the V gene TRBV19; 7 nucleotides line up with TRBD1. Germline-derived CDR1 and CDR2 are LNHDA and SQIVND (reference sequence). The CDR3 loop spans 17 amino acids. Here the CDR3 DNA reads TGTGCAAGTAAGAGAGGAGGGACAGCAAGCTCTGGAAACACCATATATTTT. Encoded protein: CASKRGGTASSGNTIYF.

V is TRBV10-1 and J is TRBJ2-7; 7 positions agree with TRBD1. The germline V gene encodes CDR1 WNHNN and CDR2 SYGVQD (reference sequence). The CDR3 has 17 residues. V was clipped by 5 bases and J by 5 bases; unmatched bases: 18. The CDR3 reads CASSPGPHRGEKNEQYF. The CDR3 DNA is TGCGCCAGCAGTCCTGGACCTCACAGGGGAGAGAAGAACGAGCAGTACTTC.

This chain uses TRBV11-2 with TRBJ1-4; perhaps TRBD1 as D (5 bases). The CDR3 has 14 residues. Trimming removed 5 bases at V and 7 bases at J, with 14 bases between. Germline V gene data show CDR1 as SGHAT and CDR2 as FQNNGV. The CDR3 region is CASSPRGAGEKLFF. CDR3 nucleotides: TGTGCCAGCAGCCCTCGGGGCGCAGGTGAAAAACTGTTTTTT. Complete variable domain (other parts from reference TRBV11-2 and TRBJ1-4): EAGVAQSPRYKIIEKRQSVAFWCNPISGHATLYWYQQILGQGPKLLIQFQNNGVVDDSQLPKDRFSAERLKGVDSTLKIQPAKLEDSAVYLCASSPRGAGEKLFFGSGTQLSVL.

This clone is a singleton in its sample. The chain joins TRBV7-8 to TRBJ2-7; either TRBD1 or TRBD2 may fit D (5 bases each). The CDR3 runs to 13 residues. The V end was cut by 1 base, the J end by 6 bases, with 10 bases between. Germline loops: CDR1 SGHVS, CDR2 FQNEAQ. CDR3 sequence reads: CASSLVVGTEQYF. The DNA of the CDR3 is TGTGCCAGCAGCTTAGTTGTCGGGACCGAGCAGTACTTC.

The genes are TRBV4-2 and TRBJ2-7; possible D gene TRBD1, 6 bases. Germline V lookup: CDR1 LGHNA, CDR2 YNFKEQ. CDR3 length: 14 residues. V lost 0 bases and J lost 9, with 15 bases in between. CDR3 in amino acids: CASSQDWTDFGQYF. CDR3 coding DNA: TGTGCCAGCAGCCAAGATTGGACAGACTTTGGGCAGTACTTC.

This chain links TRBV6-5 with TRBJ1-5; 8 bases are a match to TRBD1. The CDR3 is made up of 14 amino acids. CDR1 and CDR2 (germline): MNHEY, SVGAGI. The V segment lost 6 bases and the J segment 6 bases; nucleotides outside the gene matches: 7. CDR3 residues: CASRIRQGTQPQHF. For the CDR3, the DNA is TGTGCCAGCAGAATTCGACAGGGGACTCAGCCCCAGCATTTT.

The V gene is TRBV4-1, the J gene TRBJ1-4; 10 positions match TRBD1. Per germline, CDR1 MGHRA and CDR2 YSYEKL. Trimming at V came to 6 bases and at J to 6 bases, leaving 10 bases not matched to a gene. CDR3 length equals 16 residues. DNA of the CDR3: TGCGCCAGCAGTCGATCTACCGGGACAGGGGATGAAAAACTGTTTTTT. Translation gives CASSRSTGTGDEKLFF.

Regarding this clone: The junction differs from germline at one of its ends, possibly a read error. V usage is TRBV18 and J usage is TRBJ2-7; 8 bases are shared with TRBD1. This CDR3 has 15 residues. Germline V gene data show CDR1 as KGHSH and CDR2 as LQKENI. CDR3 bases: TGTGCCAGCTCACCACAAGGGACAGGATCCTCCGAGCAGTACTTC. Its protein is CASSPQGTGSSEQYF.

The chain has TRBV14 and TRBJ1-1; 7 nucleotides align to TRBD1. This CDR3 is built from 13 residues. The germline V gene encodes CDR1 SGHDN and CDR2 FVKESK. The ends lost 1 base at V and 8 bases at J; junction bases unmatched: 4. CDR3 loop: CASSQGGGQEAFF. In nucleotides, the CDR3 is TGTGCCAGCAGCCAAGGAGGGGGACAGGAAGCTTTCTTT.

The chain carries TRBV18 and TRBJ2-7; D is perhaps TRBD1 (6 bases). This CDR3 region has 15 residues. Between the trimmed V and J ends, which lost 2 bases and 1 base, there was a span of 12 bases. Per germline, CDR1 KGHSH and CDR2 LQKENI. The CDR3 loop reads CASSPGTRTSYEQYF. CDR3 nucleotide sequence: TGTGCCAGCTCACCAGGGACACGGACTTCCTACGAGCAGTACTTC.

The DNA of the CDR3 is TGTGCCAGCAGCCCTTACCCTAACAGGGATAGTAGCAATCAGCCCCAGCATTTT. This codes for CASSPYPNRDSSNQPQHF. V is TRBV7-9 and J is TRBJ1-5, with D perhaps TRBD1 (6 bases). Germline-derived CDR1 and CDR2 are SEHNR and FQNEAQ (reference sequence). The V end was cut by 5 bases, the J end by 0 bases, with 20 bases between. The CDR3 sequence is 18 residues long.

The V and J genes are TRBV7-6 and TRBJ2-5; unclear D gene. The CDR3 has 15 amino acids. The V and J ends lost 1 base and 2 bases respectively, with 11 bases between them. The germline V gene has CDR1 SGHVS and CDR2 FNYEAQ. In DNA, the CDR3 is TGTGCCAGCAGCTTAGACCGCAGCTGGCAAGAGACCCAGTACTTC. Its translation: CASSLDRSWQETQYF.